These 9 T cell receptor beta chains share one sample of origin, sequenced in a study of blood T cell repertoires in COVID-19 (dated by TCRdb to the early 2020s). The method behind the library was the immunoSEQ multiplex PCR assay. TCRdb re-hosts the immuneACCESS table, in-frame sequences only. Its copies lack some clones; in the studies checked, an unresolved V gene accounts for under half of them, and the cause for the rest is not known. The sample records 210,000 or so clones, 89% of which are singletons. The ten largest clones represent around 7% of the sample. Specimen: peripheral blood. All receptors come from a man between 35 and 55 years old with acute or convalescent COVID-19.

The chain employs TRBV4-3 and TRBJ2-4; D unresolved. The CDR3 loop spans 17 amino acids. Trimming removed 0 bases from V and 0 bases from J, with 12 bases in between. Germline lookup yields CDR1 LGHNA and CDR2 YSLEER. The CDR3, as DNA: TGCGCCAGCAGCCAAGATAGAAGCCAAGCAGCCAAAAACATTCAGTACTTC. Protein sequence: CASSQDRSQAAKNIQYF.

The rearrangement links TRBV11-2 to TRBJ2-1, with 8 bases aligning to TRBD1. Losses at the gene ends were 2 bases for V and 10 bases for J; bases not matched to a gene: 10. Germline CDR1 reads SGHAT; CDR2 reads FQNNGV. This CDR3 spans 15 amino acids. The CDR3 here is CASSLYSQGAWEQFF. The CDR3 nucleotides are TGTGCCAGCAGCTTATACAGCCAGGGGGCCTGGGAGCAGTTCTTC.

The genes are TRBV6-5 and TRBJ2-7, with D unclear. The CDR3 loop spans 13 amino acids. Germline CDR1 reads MNHEY; CDR2 reads SVGAGI. The V end was cut by 3 bases, the J end by 2 bases, with 8 bases between. This chain's CDR3 is CASSYTFTYEQYF. The CDR3 bases are TGTGCCAGCAGTTATACTTTTACCTACGAGCAGTACTTC.

J is TRBJ1-1 and V is TRBV5-1, with 7 positions matching TRBD1. CDR1 SGHRS and CDR2 YFSETQ come from the germline V gene. CDR3 size: 14 residues. After removal of 4 bases from V and 0 bases from J, the junction contained 3 bases not matched to a gene. The CDR3 DNA reads as TGCGCCAGCAGCGTGGGACAGCTGAACACTGAAGCTTTCTTT. It specifies CASSVGQLNTEAFF.

The chain links TRBV9 to TRBJ2-3; 13 nucleotides agree with TRBD2. The V and J ends lost 0 bases and 1 base, in that order; junction bases with no gene match: 14. Germline CDR1 reads SGDLS; CDR2 reads YYNGEE. CDR3 size: 21 residues. CDR3: CASSVGSPTSGGPARTDTQYF. The DNA of the CDR3 is TGTGCCAGCAGCGTAGGGTCCCCGACTAGCGGGGGGCCCGCACGCACAGATACGCAGTATTTT.

V is TRBV5-6 and J is TRBJ1-3; D is perhaps TRBD1 (5 bases). V was shortened by 0 bases and J by 2 bases, with 6 bases between the two germline ends. The CDR3 spans 14 residues. From germline, CDR1 is SGHDT and CDR2 YYEEEE. The CDR3 nucleotides are TGTGCCAGCAGCTTGGAGGGGACTGGAAACACCATATATTTT. Translation: CASSLEGTGNTIYF.

The chain uses TRBV4-1 and TRBJ2-7, with 7 nucleotides matching TRBD1. CDR3 length equals 15 residues. Germline CDR1 is MGHRA and CDR2 is YSYEKL. J gave up 0 bases and V 1 base, and 3 bases lay outside the gene matches. In nucleotides, the CDR3 is TGCGCCAGCAGCCAAGGGGACAGTCCCTCCTACGAGCAGTACTTC. It specifies CASSQGDSPSYEQYF.

This clone is a singleton in its sample. The sample contains more than one DNA sequence encoding this CDR3. The chain links TRBV11-2 to TRBJ1-2; D is unresolved. The V gene's germline CDR1 is SGHAT and CDR2 FQNNGV. V was cut by 0 bases and J by 4 bases, with 6 bases left in between. CDR3 length equals 13 residues. The CDR3: CASSLDGVYGYTF. CDR3 nucleotides: TGTGCCAGCAGCTTAGACGGGGTCTATGGCTACACCTTC.

This clone was observed a single time. This chain uses TRBV27 with TRBJ2-7; TRBD1 agrees at 9 bases. Per germline, CDR1 MNHEY and CDR2 SMNVEV (reference sequence). V shed 6 bases and J 3 bases; nucleotides not matched to a gene: 9. This CDR3 comprises 15 residues. CDR3: CASRQGQGTYYEQYF. In nucleotides, the CDR3 is TGTGCCAGCAGACAGGGACAGGGAACGTACTACGAGCAGTACTTC.